This TCR beta chain was sequenced in a study of cytomegalovirus exposure and HLA in healthy donors (dated by TCRdb to 2016 to 2017). For context, the study as a whole: In an earlier analysis of fewer than 750 of the donors, around 300 Gb of sequence data and some 100 million unique TCR beta sequences from roughly 190 million T cells were reported. Genome-wide SNP genotypes for about three fifths of the roughly 700 donors were used in a later genetic analysis, which treated that subset as a discovery cohort. A later analysis re-examined previously published TCR beta repertoires from more than 550 donors and added high-resolution HLA genotyping to investigate patterns of TCR occurrence. The study aimed to test whether cataloging public T cell receptors could reveal signatures of past pathogen exposure. Of the roughly 390 genotyped donors, over 80% were placed in the genetic ancestry cluster associated with self-reported Caucasian donors. The study profiled the T cell repertoires of 666 subjects by immunosequencing and related them to cytomegalovirus serostatus. Across some 400 genotyped donors of the cohort, an average of roughly 230,000 unique TCR beta nucleotide sequences per donor were sequenced, and 15% to 20% of those sequences were non-productive. HLA typing included class I and class II loci at four-digit resolution. The number of donors typed differed by locus, with about 629-630 for A, B, C, DRB1 and DQB1, around 500 for DQA1, nearly 610 for DPA1, and approximately 470 for DPB1. All discovery cohort repertoires had been generated using a single sequencing platform. An earlier analysis of a few hundred of the donors applied high-throughput TCR beta sequencing to assess whether each TCR beta V gene segment acted as functional or pseudogenic. Alongside the repertoire data, information on donor age, sex, ethnicity and CMV serostatus was compiled. Approximately 300 gigabases of sequencing data and 70 million to 100 million unique TCR sequences were included in an early release covering several hundred HLA-typed donors. To predict cytomegalovirus infection status, the study brought together high-throughput TCR immunosequencing, statistical association of individual TCRs with disease status, and machine learning. In addition to the first cohort of 666 subjects, a separate validation cohort of approximately 120 different subjects was used. Rather than using new phenotypic data, the later analysis identified candidate immune exposures from TCR beta sequences and from how often those sequences occurred across donors. Because of strong linkage in the cohort, roughly 5 DR-DQ haplotypes were treated as single units for association and clustering. Broader findings and caveats from the paper: Broadly in line with IMGT annotations, most TCR beta V segments showed up in productive rearrangements about 87% or about 30% of the time in an earlier analysis of several hundred of the donors. This cohort had only TCR beta chains sequenced, and the lack of alpha or paired-chain data limited which features could be detected. A later analysis found that HLA-associated TCR beta chains were more clonally expanded and had lower generation probabilities than equally common non-associated chains. A further reported finding was that TCR beta sequences accurately predicted the HLA-A and HLA-B alleles for most subjects in the first cohort. The sequencing pipeline was judged likely to have produced a cluster of highly shared sequence variants as a technical artifact. According to a later analysis, most CMV-associated TCR beta chains appeared to be HLA-restricted, and the HLA associations seemed to be driven largely by CMV exposure. In vitro tests confirmed that three of the cytomegalovirus-associated TCR beta chains recognize cytomegalovirus antigens. An association between a missense DCLRE1C variant and V-gene and J-gene trimming of TCR beta chains was found in a later genetic analysis and replicated in an independent cohort. Roughly 15 rarely observed V segments, including chromosome 9 orphons, were excluded from the earlier analysis of several hundred of the donors because counts were too low. Because HLA typing was missing for some donors at each locus, association tests included only the typed subset. When HLA alleles, especially DR and DQ, strongly co-occurred, TCR associations were difficult to assign to individual alleles. In a later analysis, TCR association rates were found to vary across HLA loci, with the most associated TCRs seen for DRB1 alleles and the fewest for HLA-C alleles. The 87-base-pair reads could not distinguish some IMGT-functional V segments, including TRBV6-2 and TRBV6-3, so those segments were excluded. A later analysis reported that several top co-occurrence clusters appeared linked to parvovirus B19, influenza, CMV and Epstein-Barr virus. Most TCR sequences were observed very rarely across donors, whereas some public TCRs were present in many individuals. The presence/absence analyses assumed that sequencing depth was roughly uniform across donors, and that assumption may not be true. In the study, approximately 150 TCR beta chains were listed as associated with cytomegalovirus. Specific HLA alleles were associated with 15,000 to 20,000 TCR beta sequences at a false discovery rate of 0.05 in a later analysis. The classifier was reported to diagnose cytomegalovirus status with high specificity and sensitivity in both the original and validation cohorts. CMV serostatus was the only immune exposure information available for the cohort. The authors suggested that the approach could potentially be generalized to other disease states and immunological phenotypes. A later genetic analysis reported fewer N-insertions in productive TCRs among donors in an Asian-associated ancestry cluster than the approximately 700-donor mean. Correlated functional status among segregating V segments might be attributable to linkage disequilibrium, but an unknown experimental factor could not be ruled out.

The cohort consisted of hundreds of healthy bone marrow donors. Cohort members were all nominally healthy when sampled, although unrecorded immune exposures were likely present. The donor tested CMV seronegative and was one of the 352 seronegative cohort members. Each donor provided a peripheral blood sample, and peripheral blood mononuclear cells were used for TCR beta sequencing. The Qiagen DNeasy Blood Extraction Kit was used to extract genomic DNA from the blood cell samples. In its sample, this clone was seen once. The antigen this receptor binds is unknown. Germline is not matched at one junction end, which may reflect a read error. The same CDR3 also results from other DNA sequences found in this sample. The CDR3 sequence holds 14 residues, the cysteine and phenylalanine included. CDR3 DNA is the only sequence kept; it has 42 bases, read in frame from the first base. CDR1 SGHVS and CDR2 FQNEAQ were looked up in the germline V gene.

Libraries were prepared through the immunoSEQ multiplex PCR assay. The multiplex PCR relied on a mix of 60 forward primers for TCR Vbeta segments and 13 reverse primers for TCR Jbeta segments. A multiplex PCR assay on genomic DNA amplified the CDR3 region of rearranged TCR beta genes. The amplified TCR beta libraries were sequenced on the Illumina HiSeq System as 87-base-pair reads. On the authors' methods: A later analysis tallied around 87 million unique TCR beta chains across the 700 or so repertoires, and about 10 million of those chains were shared by two or more donors. Raw reads were error-corrected and collapsed into unique sequences by a nearest-neighbor algorithm in which closely related sequences were merged to remove PCR and sequencing errors. CDR3 sequences were aligned to IMGT reference sequences to assign V, D and J gene segments. For a sequence to be retained, at least a six-nucleotide match to both a V gene segment and a J gene segment was required. Rearrangements were classified as productive when the CDR3 lacked stop codons and remained in frame with V and J, and all other rearrangements were classified as non-productive. CDR3 was defined according to IMGT convention as the region running from the second conserved V-encoded cysteine to the conserved J-encoded phenylalanine. The earlier analysis of some 540 of the donors excluded any sequence lacking an unambiguous match to a single V gene segment. An earlier analysis of some 500 of the donors classified V segments as functional when productive rearrangements were above 56.7% and as segregating when the standard deviation between donors was above 5%. A statistical classification framework was developed to diagnose cytomegalovirus status using the catalog of TCR beta chain sequences. A later analysis assigned V and J genes by comparing TCR nucleotide sequences with IMGT/GENE-DB human TR gene sequences. A later analysis assigned CDR3 sequences and most-parsimonious VDJ recombination scenarios with the TCRdist pipeline. In a later analysis, every TCR beta chain was defined by the combination of its CDR3 amino acid sequence and its V-gene family, and reads without a unique V-gene family were dropped. As a way to deal with suspected cross-contamination and a sequencing artifact, a later analysis dropped roughly 620 nucleotide sequences that were highly shared and had low generation probability. In a later analysis, a clonal expansion index was calculated for each public chain from normalized within-repertoire ranks of inferred template counts. In a later analysis, generation probabilities were computed with a VDJ recombination model fitted to out-of-frame rearrangements, and the resulting probabilities were checked against IGoR. In a later analysis, TCR-TCR, TCR-HLA and TCR-CMV co-occurrence was scored with hypergeometric tests, and a repertoire-size bias correction was applied to TCR pairs. False discovery rates were estimated in a later analysis by permuting HLA or CMV assignments 20 times. In a later analysis, co-occurring TCRs were grouped using DBSCAN, with TCRdist sequence similarity added in when clustering inside HLA-allele-positive subsets. Repertoires with fewer than 30,000 or more than 120,000 public chains were left out of co-occurrence clustering, as were about 5 repertoires with anomalous nucleotide sharing. In its TCRdb copy, this immuneACCESS table keeps in-frame sequences only and misses some clones. Where compared with another copy, unresolved V genes explain less than half of these, and the others have no known cause. The V and J calls and the clone size are those of that table, but D and trimming were determined from the DNA. This sample comprises about 150,000 clones, roughly four fifths of them detected only once. The ten largest make up less than 2% of the sample.

Recombination connected TRBV7-8 to TRBJ1-1, and 7 bases in between align with TRBD1. Sequences were obtained from PBMCs. The origin of this receptor is a man aged 35 to 55 in good health and CMV-seronegative. CDR3 region: CASSLSGGNTEAFF. The DNA sequence follows: TGTGCCAGCAGCTTGTCAGGGGGGAACACTGAAGCCTTCTTT.